This entry describes one T cell receptor (beta chain). This specimen belongs to a study of blood T cell repertoires in COVID-19. Study context: Donors in the United States, Italy and Spain gave samples during acute or convalescent COVID-19.

Profiled with immunoSEQ multiplex PCR; TCRdb holds only in-frame clones, not every one. This table holds about 170,000 clones, 89% found once. The study recruited people aged roughly 18 to 89 years across roughly 25 US areas. Each participant's cohort was designated according to participant-reported clinical history. Germline V lookup: CDR1 MGHRA, CDR2 YSYEKL. J was trimmed by 3 bases and V by 4 bases; bases with no gene match: 10. The CDR3 consists of 17 residues. The sequence was collected from a woman in her late teens or twenties who had recovered from COVID-19. Specimen: PBMCs or T cells enriched from blood (not recorded which). The chain is built from TRBV4-1 and TRBJ2-2; 8 bases match TRBD2. The DNA for the CDR3 is TGCGCCAGCAGCCGCCTCCCGGGGCGGGGGGACACCGGGGAGCTGTTTTTT. Amino acid sequence: CASSRLPGRGDTGELFF.